Here is one T cell receptor beta chain with its context. Profiled with immunoSEQ multiplex PCR; TCRdb holds only in-frame clones, not every one. The sample consists of about 140,000 clones, 85% to 90% of them appearing once. The sample is drawn from a study of T cell responses to AZD1222 COVID-19 vaccine. V was clipped by 4 bases and J by 10 bases, with 14 bases between them. Germline loops: CDR1 MNHEY, CDR2 SMNVEV (reference sequence). This CDR3 has 14 amino acids. The source is an adult in good health. Sequenced here: peripheral blood, sampled on day 0 of AZD1222 vaccination. The chain employs TRBV27 and TRBJ1-6; D might be TRBD1 (5 bases). The chain's CDR3 is CASSSSQGRSPLHF. CDR3 bases: TGTGCCAGCAGTTCGTCCCAGGGTCGGTCACCCCTCCACTTT.